This T cell receptor beta chain was captured by sequencing in a study of CD8+CD57+ T cells in acquired aplastic anemia. In the study overall: Sorting CD4+ and CD8+ cells gave DNA averaging approximately 3 ug.

CDR1 LGHNA and CDR2 YSLEER come from the germline V gene. V lost 1 base to trimming and J lost 0 bases; unmatched junction nucleotides: 6. This CDR3 is built from 21 residues. The template for TCR beta VDJ and CDR3 sequence profiling was genomic DNA. TCRdb re-analysed the reads in MiXCR, keeping a single row per CDR3 protein. The sample holds 200,000 or so distinct CDR3 sequences, around 66% seen once. This clonotype was recorded many times. The clonotype originates from a human donor with severe aplastic anemia or a healthy control (not recorded which). The chain combines TRBV4-3 with TRBJ2-6; 16 bases fit TRBD2. The sequenced sample was sorted CD4+, CD8+, or CD8+CD57+ T cells (not recorded which) from PBMCs. The CDR3 protein is CASSQGIGTSGGASGANVLTF. As DNA, the CDR3 is TGCGCCAGCAGCCAAGGGATCGGGACTAGCGGGGGGGCCTCTGGGGCCAACGTCCTGACTTTC.